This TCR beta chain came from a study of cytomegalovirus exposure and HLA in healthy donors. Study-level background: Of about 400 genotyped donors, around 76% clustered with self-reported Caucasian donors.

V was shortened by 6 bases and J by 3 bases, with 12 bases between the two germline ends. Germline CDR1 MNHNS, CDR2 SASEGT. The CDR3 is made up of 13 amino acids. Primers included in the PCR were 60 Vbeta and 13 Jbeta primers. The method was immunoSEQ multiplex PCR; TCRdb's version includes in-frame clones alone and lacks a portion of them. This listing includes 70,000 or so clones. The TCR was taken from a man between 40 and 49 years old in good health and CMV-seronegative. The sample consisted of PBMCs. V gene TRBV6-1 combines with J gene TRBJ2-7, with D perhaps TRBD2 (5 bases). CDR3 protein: CASSRELGYEQYF. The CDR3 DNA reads TGTGCCAGCAGCCGCGAACTAGGCTACGAGCAGTACTTC.